This T cell receptor beta chain was captured in a study of T cell repertoires in cytomegalovirus infection. Overall study context: Selected CMV epitopes included recently identified HLA-C-restricted ones as well as well-studied HLA-B-restricted ones. CMV infection plus the matching HLA type was flagged by public TCR beta signatures. Whole-study findings and limits: Identification of carriers of CMV plus the relevant HLA was achieved through cumulative public TCR beta family frequency.

TCRdb analysed the reads with MiXCR anew, one entry per CDR3 protein. The sample records some 270,000 distinct CDR3 sequences, roughly a fifth being singletons. Germline loops: CDR1 SEHNR, CDR2 FQNEAQ (reference sequence). Between the trimmed V and J ends, which lost 1 base and 1 base, there was a span of 7 bases. This CDR3 is 14 amino acids long. This clonotype came up many times. The antigen is not known. The starting material was cultured PBMCs, obtained from culture after CMV antigen stimulation. J is TRBJ1-1 and V is TRBV7-9; D is ambiguous. The clonotype originates from a human donor in good health (CMV status not recorded). Some clones in this sample may be carry-over from other donors' samples. The CDR3 here is CASSLEQQNTEAFF. The CDR3 DNA sequence: TGTGCCAGCAGCTTAGAACAACAGAACACTGAAGCTTTCTTT. Together with reference TRBV7-9 and TRBJ1-1, the CDR3 gives the full variable domain: DTGVSQNPRHKITKRGQNVTFRCDPISEHNRLYWYRQTLGQGPEFLTYFQNEAQLEKSRLLSDRFSAERPKGSFSTLEIQRTEQGDSAMYLCASSLEQQNTEAFFGQGTRLTVV.